This TCR beta chain is drawn from a study of early T cells in non-severe SARS-CoV-2 infection. Study as a whole: The sequenced material was bulk RNA from unsorted whole blood, and its chains were unpaired.

The CDR3 runs to 12 residues. V lost 0 bases to trimming and J lost 1 base, with 1 base between them. Germline assignment: CDR1 SGDLS and CDR2 YYNGEE. Study results and caveats: VDJdb-based annotation leaned toward anti-spike CD8 responses and missed private and CD4 specificities.

Individual cDNA molecules received unique molecular identifiers during library preparation. TCRdb reprocessed the 5' RACE reads with MiXCR, giving one entry per CDR3 protein. The table shows around 29,000 distinct CDR3 sequences, with 5.7% occurring only once. This clonotype was detected ten times or more. Its antigen is not identified. The source material was whole blood. The receptor's source is an adult who was a healthcare worker with PCR-confirmed SARS-CoV-2 infection or an uninfected control (not recorded which). This chain joins TRBV9 and TRBJ1-2; D not certain. The CDR3 loop is CASSVDNYGYTF. DNA for the CDR3: TGTGCCAGCAGCGTAGATAACTATGGCTACACCTTC.